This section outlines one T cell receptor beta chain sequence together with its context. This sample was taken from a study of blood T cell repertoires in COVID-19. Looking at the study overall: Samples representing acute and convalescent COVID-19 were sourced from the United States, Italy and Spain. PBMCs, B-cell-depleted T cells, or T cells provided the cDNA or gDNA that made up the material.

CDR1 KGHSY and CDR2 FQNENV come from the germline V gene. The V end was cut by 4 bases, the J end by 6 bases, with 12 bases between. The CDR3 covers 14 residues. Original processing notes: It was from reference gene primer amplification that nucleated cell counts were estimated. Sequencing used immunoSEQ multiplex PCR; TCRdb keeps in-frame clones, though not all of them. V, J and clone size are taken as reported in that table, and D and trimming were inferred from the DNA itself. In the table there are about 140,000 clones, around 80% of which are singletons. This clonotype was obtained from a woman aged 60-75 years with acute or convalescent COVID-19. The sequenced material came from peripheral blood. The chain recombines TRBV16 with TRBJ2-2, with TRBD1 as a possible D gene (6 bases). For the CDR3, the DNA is TGTGCCAGCAGCCGCAACAGGGCGGCCGGGGAGCTGTTTTTT. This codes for CASSRNRAAGELFF. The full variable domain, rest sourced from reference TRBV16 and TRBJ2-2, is GEEVAQTPKHLVRGEGQKAKLYCAPIKGHSYVFWYQQVLKNEFKFLISFQNENVFDETGMPKERFSAKCLPNSPCSLEIQATKLEDSAVYFCASSRNRAAGELFFGEGSRLTVL.